A single sample gave rise to the 26 T cell receptor beta chains below, sequenced in a study of patients and donors after allogeneic stem cell transplantation. TCRdb processed the RT-PCR reads anew with MiXCR; each CDR3 protein has one entry. The sample holds over 150,000 distinct CDR3 sequences, around two fifths seen once. Sequenced input: blood, either unsorted or a sorted T cell fraction (not recorded which). The source is a human donor who was either an allogeneic HSCT recipient or a stem cell or donor lymphocyte infusion donor (not recorded which). It is not recorded whose cells these are; they may come from a transplant donor.

This clonotype was detected only a few times. V gene TRBV12-3 or TRBV12-4 combines with J gene TRBJ2-1; TRBD2 aligns across 14 bases. This CDR3 comprises 19 residues. The trim removed 6 bases at V and 1 base at J, leaving 11 bases unmatched. The CDR3 sequence: CASSPGLAGGGPSYNEQFF. DNA of the CDR3: TGTGCCAGCAGCCCCGGACTAGCGGGAGGCGGTCCGTCCTACAATGAGCAGTTCTTC.

V gene TRBV5-5 combines with J gene TRBJ2-1; D tentatively reads TRBD1 or TRBD2 (5 bases each). CDR3 length: 14 residues. CDR1 is SGHKS, CDR2 YYEKEE, per germline (reference sequence). The V and J ends lost 5 bases and 6 bases respectively, with 15 bases between them. CDR3 region: CASSSGTVLNEQFF. The DNA for the CDR3 is TGTGCCAGCAGTTCGGGGACGGTCCTCAATGAGCAGTTCTTC.

The chain couples TRBV5-1 to TRBJ2-1, with D unclear. Germline CDR1 is SGHRS and CDR2 is YFSETQ. This CDR3 is built from 14 residues. Trimming took 3 bases from V and 0 from J, leaving 7 bases between them. CDR3 in amino acids: CASSWGSSYNEQFF. The CDR3 nucleotides read TGCGCCAGCAGCTGGGGAAGCTCCTACAATGAGCAGTTCTTC.

The CDR3 reads CASSQVVTNTEAFF. Here the CDR3 DNA reads TGCGCCAGCAGCCAAGTCGTAACGAACACTGAAGCTTTCTTT. The chain employs TRBV4-3 and TRBJ1-1; D gene unclear. Germline V gene data show CDR1 as LGHNA and CDR2 as YSLEER. The CDR3 runs to 14 residues. V shed 1 base and J shed 1 base, with 7 bases lying between them.

The V call is TRBV4-3, the J call TRBJ2-2; no reliable D call. CDR1 is LGHNA, CDR2 YSLEER, per germline. Trimming shortened V by 6 bases and J by 4 bases, and 12 bases separated the two germline ends. This CDR3 region has 14 residues. CDR3 in amino acids: CASSFLEGTGELFF. CDR3 sequence (DNA): TGCGCCAGCAGTTTTTTGGAAGGCACCGGGGAGCTGTTTTTT.

The chain employs TRBV29-1 and TRBJ1-2; TRBD1 matches at 7 bases. The length of the CDR3 is 12 residues. Germline V lookup: CDR1 SQVTM, CDR2 ANQGSEA. V shed 7 bases and J 7 bases; nucleotides not matched to a gene: 9. CDR3 amino acids: CSGQTGIGGYTF. The DNA of the CDR3 is TGCAGCGGCCAGACAGGGATAGGTGGCTACACCTTC.

The CDR3 sequence: CASSDPGQGYEQYF. The CDR3, as DNA: TGCGCCAGCAGCGACCCGGGACAGGGCTACGAGCAGTACTTC. This chain connects TRBV4-1 to TRBJ2-7, with 9 bases fitting TRBD1. Germline CDR1 and CDR2: MGHRA and YSYEKL. V shed 5 bases and J 3 bases; nucleotides not matched to a gene: 5. The CDR3 loop spans 14 amino acids.

The rearrangement joins TRBV6-5 to TRBJ1-2; D is possibly TRBD1 (6 bases). The germline CDR1 and CDR2 sequences are MNHEY and SVGAGI. The V end lost 0 bases, the J end lost 2 bases, and 13 bases lay between the germline ends. CDR3 length equals 16 residues. This CDR3 is CASSYSSKGVNYGYTF. CDR3 DNA: TGTGCCAGCAGTTACTCGAGTAAGGGGGTGAACTATGGCTACACCTTC.

The chain is built from TRBV12-3 or TRBV12-4 and TRBJ2-1; 8 nucleotides agree with TRBD2. V was clipped by 0 bases and J by 0 bases; unmatched bases: 7. The CDR3 spans 18 residues. The chain's CDR3 is CASSLARGADRSYNEQFF. The CDR3 DNA reads as TGTGCCAGCAGTTTAGCGCGGGGGGCGGACCGCTCCTACAATGAGCAGTTCTTC.

This clonotype was counted many times. The J gene is TRBJ1-2, the V gene TRBV5-1; D is perhaps TRBD1 (6 bases). The CDR3 sequence is 13 residues long. The V gene's germline CDR1 is SGHRS and CDR2 YFSETQ. With 4 bases removed from V and 7 bases from J, the gap between germline ends came to 14 bases. The CDR3: CASSKGQGLGYTF. CDR3 bases: TGCGCCAGCAGCAAAGGGCAGGGGCTTGGCTACACCTTC.

The chain carries TRBV4-3 and TRBJ2-3; D call uncertain. CDR1 and CDR2 (germline): LGHNA, YSLEER. The CDR3 has 15 amino acids. V gave up 0 bases and J gave up 3 bases, with 10 bases separating them. Written as DNA, the CDR3 is TGCGCCAGCAGCCAAGATATGGCGGAGACAGATACGCAGTATTTT. Residues: CASSQDMAETDTQYF.

This clonotype was counted between two and nine times. The gene calls are TRBV30 and TRBJ1-5; D gene unclear. CDR3 size: 13 residues. Between the trimmed V and J ends, which lost 1 base and 3 bases, there was a span of 7 bases. Germline-derived CDR1 and CDR2 are GTSNPN and SVGIG (reference sequence). This CDR3 reads CAWSGGNNQPQHF. The CDR3 DNA follows: TGTGCCTGGAGTGGAGGTAACAATCAGCCCCAGCATTTT.

J is TRBJ1-1 and V is TRBV30, with D perhaps matching TRBD1 (6 bases). The CDR3 consists of 15 residues. CDR1 is GTSNPN, CDR2 SVGIG, per germline (reference sequence). The ends were cut back, 2 bases at V and 1 base at J, with 14 bases in the middle. The CDR3 is CAWSFGYRANTEAFF. The DNA for the CDR3 is TGTGCCTGGAGTTTCGGTTACAGGGCGAACACTGAAGCTTTCTTT.

The table lists this clonotype with a few counts. The chain's CDR3 is CASKPRQGKERNTEAFF. In nucleotides, the CDR3 is TGTGCCAGCAAACCTAGACAGGGCAAGGAGAGGAACACTGAAGCTTTCTTT. The genes are TRBV6-5 and TRBJ1-1, with TRBD1 matching 7 bases. Trimming at V came to 7 bases and at J to 1 base, leaving 15 bases not matched to a gene. Germline loops: CDR1 MNHEY, CDR2 SVGAGI. This CDR3 has 17 residues.

The V gene is TRBV28, the J gene TRBJ1-1, with a weak D call TRBD1 (5 bases). Germline CDR1 and CDR2: MDHEN and SYDVKM. V lost 3 bases and J 5 bases, leaving 7 bases between the germline ends. This CDR3 has 12 amino acids. The CDR3 loop reads CASSFQGTEAFF. The CDR3 DNA reads TGTGCCAGCAGTTTTCAGGGAACTGAAGCTTTCTTT.

This rearrangement joins TRBV9 to TRBJ1-1; 10 bases map to TRBD1. The germline V gene has CDR1 SGDLS and CDR2 YYNGEE. The CDR3 has 16 amino acids. V gave up 2 bases and J gave up 4 bases; unmatched junction bases: 8. The CDR3 loop is CASSVGQGIGSTEAFF. In DNA form, the CDR3 reads TGTGCCAGCAGCGTGGGACAGGGGATAGGGAGCACTGAAGCTTTCTTT.

The chain combines TRBV7-2 with TRBJ2-5; 11 nucleotides match TRBD2. Germline V gene data show CDR1 as SGHTA and CDR2 as FQGNSA. The CDR3 sequence is 16 residues long. V was pared by 4 bases and J by 0 bases, with 4 bases of the junction left unmatched. CDR3 sequence (DNA): TGTGCCAGCAGCTGGGGGACTAGCGGAAACCAAGAGACCCAGTACTTC. Amino acid sequence: CASSWGTSGNQETQYF.

This clonotype has only one observation. V usage is TRBV12-3 or TRBV12-4 and J usage is TRBJ1-2; D unclear. V shed 5 bases and J shed 5 bases, with 12 bases lying between them. CDR3 length: 13 amino acids. The CDR3 loop is CASSTSPLYGYTF. CDR3 in DNA: TGTGCCAGCAGTACAAGCCCCTTATATGGCTACACCTTC.

The chain links TRBV27 to TRBJ1-5; D possibly corresponds to TRBD1 (5 bases). The CDR3 totals 17 residues. V was trimmed by 5 bases and J by 9 bases, leaving 26 bases between them. Germline assignment: CDR1 MNHEY and CDR2 SMNVEV (reference sequence). DNA of the CDR3: TGTGCCAGCAGTGAGCTGGGGCAGACTGAGAGGGTGGGGCCCCAGCATTTT. This codes for CASSELGQTERVGPQHF.

In its sample, this clonotype was seen a few times. The chain couples TRBV20-1 to TRBJ2-7, with unresolved D. There are 13 residues in the CDR3. V was pared by 5 bases and J by 1 base, with 12 bases between. Germline CDR1 is DFQATT and CDR2 is SNEGSKA (reference sequence). The CDR3 here is CSAGPALSYEQYF. The CDR3 DNA reads TGCAGTGCTGGACCCGCTCTATCCTACGAGCAGTACTTC.

The chain couples TRBV19 to TRBJ2-3; 10 nucleotides match TRBD2. Germline-derived CDR1 and CDR2 are LNHDA and SQIVND (reference sequence). The J segment lost 8 bases and the V segment lost 7 bases, leaving 12 bases of the junction unmatched. This CDR3 has 15 residues. CDR3 region: CASNQLAGSFGTQYF. The CDR3 bases are TGTGCCAGTAATCAACTAGCGGGGTCATTCGGTACGCAGTATTTT. The entire variable domain, with the rest obtained from reference TRBV19 and TRBJ2-3, is as follows: DGGITQSPKYLFRKEGQNVTLSCEQNLNHDAMYWYRQDPGQGLRLIYYSQIVNDFQKGDIAEGYSVSREKKESFPLTVTSAQKNPTAFYLCASNQLAGSFGTQYFGPGTRLTVL.

This clonotype was recorded a few times. The chain links TRBV5-6 to TRBJ2-2; a possible D gene is TRBD2 (6 bases). Germline CDR1 and CDR2: SGHDT and YYEEEE. This CDR3 has 15 amino acids. V was trimmed by 4 bases and J by 5 bases, leaving 15 bases between them. The CDR3 DNA is TGTGCCAGCAGCACGGACCCTGGGAGGACCGGGGAGCTGTTTTTT. It specifies CASSTDPGRTGELFF. Looking up the rest from reference TRBV5-6 and TRBJ2-2 gives the full variable domain: DAGVTQSPTHLIKTRGQQVTLRCSPKSGHDTVSWYQQALGQGPQFIFQYYEEEERQRGNFPDRFSGHQFPNYSSELNVNALLLGDSALYLCASSTDPGRTGELFFGEGSRLTVL.

Regarding this clonotype: A read error may produce the germline difference seen at one junction end. The V gene is TRBV7-7, the J gene TRBJ2-3; 8 bases line up with TRBD1. This CDR3 is built from 15 residues. Germline V gives CDR1 SSHAT, CDR2 FNYEAQ (reference sequence). The DNA for the CDR3 is TGTGCTAGCAGCAGGGGGCTAGCTAGCACAGATACGCAGTATTTT. This sequence encodes CASSRGLASTDTQYF.

V usage is TRBV6-5 and J usage is TRBJ2-7; 8 nucleotides line up with TRBD2. The germline CDR1 and CDR2 sequences are MNHEY and SVGAGI. CDR3 length: 14 residues. Losses at the gene ends were 3 bases for V and 0 bases for J; bases not matched to a gene: 1. In nucleotides, the CDR3 is TGTGCCAGCAGTTATAGCGGGGCCTCCTACGAGCAGTACTTC. As protein: CASSYSGASYEQYF.

The chain carries TRBV6-2 or TRBV6-3 and TRBJ1-5; a weak D match, TRBD1 (6 bases). This CDR3 comprises 17 residues. The V and J ends lost 5 bases and 0 bases respectively, with 17 bases between them. Germline assignment: CDR1 MNHEY and CDR2 SVGEGT. The DNA of the CDR3 is TGTGCCAGCAGTGTATCAGGGGAGGCGTATAGCAATCAGCCCCAGCATTTT. It is translated as CASSVSGEAYSNQPQHF.

The chain recombines TRBV28 with TRBJ1-5; D possibly corresponds to TRBD1 (5 bases). In germline, CDR1 is MDHEN, CDR2 SYDVKM. Between the trimmed V and J ends, which lost 4 bases and 0 bases, there was a span of 7 bases. This CDR3 has 14 amino acids. The CDR3 reads CASSSDNSNQPQHF. DNA for the CDR3: TGTGCCAGCAGTTCGGACAATAGCAATCAGCCCCAGCATTTT.